A single sample gave rise to the 16 T cell receptor beta chains below, sequenced in a study of cytomegalovirus exposure and HLA in healthy donors. Amplification used 60 Vbeta primers and 13 Jbeta primers. The protocol was immunoSEQ multiplex PCR, while the TCRdb copy is restricted to in-frame clones and leaves out a portion. The sample gives about 110,000 clones, about 80% of which show up once; roughly 5% is in the top ten. The specimen sequenced was PBMCs. These receptors were taken from a female donor in good health and CMV-seropositive.

The V call is TRBV7-9, the J call TRBJ1-1; the match to TRBD1 covers 7 bases. Trimming took 4 bases from V and 3 from J; bases not matched to a gene: 8. The CDR3 length is 15 residues. Germline CDR1 reads SEHNR; CDR2 reads FQNEAQ (reference sequence). This CDR3 reads CASSYTGAAYTEAFF. CDR3 in DNA: TGTGCCAGCAGCTACACAGGGGCTGCTTACACTGAAGCTTTCTTT.

For this clone: The same CDR3 also results from other DNA sequences found in this sample. The chain joins TRBV2 to TRBJ2-7; maybe TRBD1 (5 bases). Trimming took 5 bases from V and 4 from J, leaving 9 bases between them. CDR1 and CDR2 from the germline V gene are SNHLY and FYNNEI. The CDR3 runs to 12 residues. CDR3 coding DNA: TGTGCCAGCAGTCGAGACAGTTACGAGCAGTACTTC. It yields the protein CASSRDSYEQYF.

The chain joins TRBV15 to TRBJ2-1; 12 bases agree with TRBD2. Per germline, CDR1 LNHNV and CDR2 YYDKDF (reference sequence). This CDR3 is built from 15 residues. V shed 2 bases, J shed 5 bases, and the junction held 1 base outside the gene matches. The CDR3 is CATSRTSGRHNEQFF. DNA of the CDR3: TGTGCCACCAGCAGAACTAGCGGGAGGCACAATGAGCAGTTCTTC.

The chain has TRBV11-3 and TRBJ2-2, with 8 bases aligning to TRBD1. J gave up 6 bases and V 5 bases, and 8 bases lay outside the gene matches. Germline CDR1 is SGHNT and CDR2 is YENEEA. This CDR3 region has 15 residues. CDR3 protein: CASSPRTGSAGELFF. The DNA for the CDR3 is TGTGCCAGCAGCCCCAGGACAGGGTCGGCCGGGGAGCTGTTTTTT. The full variable domain, its missing parts supplied by reference TRBV11-3 and TRBJ2-2, is EAGVVQSPRYKIIEKKQPVAFWCNPISGHNTLYWYLQNLGQGPELLIRYENEEAVDDSQLPKDRFSAERLKGVDSTLKIQPAELGDSAVYLCASSPRTGSAGELFFGEGSRLTVL.

The rearrangement joins TRBV9 to TRBJ2-2; D might be TRBD2 (5 bases). Trimming cost V 0 bases and J 0 bases, with 18 bases left between them. The CDR3 sequence is 19 residues long. Germline loops: CDR1 SGDLS, CDR2 YYNGEE. CDR3 loop: CASSVARGPETTNTGELFF. DNA for the CDR3: TGTGCCAGCAGCGTAGCTCGGGGTCCAGAGACGACGAACACCGGGGAGCTGTTTTTT.

The genes are TRBV28 and TRBJ2-2; no reliable D call. Germline lookup yields CDR1 MDHEN and CDR2 SYDVKM. CDR3 length: 12 amino acids. Trimming left V 8 bases short and J 6 bases short, with 10 bases between. The CDR3 is CASRWASGELFF. The CDR3 DNA is TGTGCCAGCCGATGGGCCTCCGGGGAGCTGTTTTTT.

The genes are TRBV7-8 and TRBJ2-7, with D tentatively TRBD2 (5 bases). The V gene's germline CDR1 is SGHVS and CDR2 FQNEAQ. V was clipped by 5 bases and J by 0 bases, with 11 bases between them. This CDR3 is 14 amino acids long. CDR3 in DNA: TGTGCCAGCAGCCTACGCCGGGGCTCCTACGAGCAGTACTTC. Amino acids: CASSLRRGSYEQYF.

This rearrangement joins TRBV2 to TRBJ1-1; possibly TRBD1 for D (6 bases). The V gene lost 4 bases and the J gene lost 1 base, with 16 bases spanning the gap. The CDR3 consists of 16 residues. Per the germline V gene, CDR1 is SNHLY and CDR2 is FYNNEI. CDR3: CASSGGIQGRNTEAFF. The CDR3 nucleotides are TGTGCCAGCAGTGGAGGGATACAGGGTAGGAACACTGAAGCTTTCTTT.

The chain carries TRBV7-2 and TRBJ2-1, with a possible D match to TRBD1 (5 bases). Germline-derived CDR1 and CDR2 are SGHTA and FQGNSA. The CDR3 spans 14 residues. V lost 7 bases, J lost 0 bases, and 10 bases lay in between. The CDR3 DNA follows: TGTGCCAGCAAGGGGCGAGTCTCCTACAATGAGCAGTTCTTC. Its translation is CASKGRVSYNEQFF.

This chain joins TRBV4-1 and TRBJ1-2; D remains unclear. V was cut by 4 bases and J by 5 bases, with 14 bases left in between. CDR1 MGHRA and CDR2 YSYEKL come from the germline V gene. CDR3 length: 14 residues. CDR3 DNA sequence: TGCGCCAGCAGCCCCCTGGGCGAGCCGTATGGCTACACCTTC. It encodes CASSPLGEPYGYTF.

This chain joins TRBV7-2 and TRBJ2-5, with 10 nucleotides matching TRBD2. CDR1 and CDR2 from the germline V gene are SGHTA and FQGNSA. V shed 2 bases, J shed 5 bases, and the junction held 8 bases outside the gene matches. CDR3 length: 16 residues. The CDR3 sequence is CASSLFASGSWETQYF. The CDR3 region has the DNA TGTGCCAGCAGCTTATTTGCTAGCGGGAGCTGGGAGACCCAGTACTTC.

In DNA, the CDR3 is TGTGCCAGCAGCACAGGGGGCGTAGAGACCCAGTACTTC. Amino acids: CASSTGGVETQYF. This chain connects TRBV6-5 to TRBJ2-5; 9 bases are a match to TRBD1. J was trimmed by 4 bases and V by 6 bases; bases with no gene match: 3. In germline, CDR1 is MNHEY, CDR2 SVGAGI. The CDR3 is 13 amino acids.

The V and J genes are TRBV11-3 and TRBJ1-3; no reliable D call. Germline values: CDR1 SGHNT, CDR2 YENEEA. Deletions cut 2 bases from V and 0 bases from J, with 2 bases between. The CDR3 totals 13 residues. CDR3 in amino acids: CASSLRSGNTIYF. CDR3 coding DNA: TGTGCCAGCAGCTTACGCTCTGGAAACACCATATATTTT.

The genes are TRBV9 and TRBJ1-1; the D is unclear. V gave up 1 base and J gave up 3 bases, with 19 bases separating them. Germline V CDR1 and CDR2: SGDLS, YYNGEE. The CDR3 length is 17 residues. For the CDR3, the DNA is TGTGCCAGCAGCGTAACTATGGGGAGCGGTGGGGACACTGAAGCTTTCTTT. Protein sequence: CASSVTMGSGGDTEAFF.

The table lists this clone with a count of one. The chain recombines TRBV5-1 with TRBJ1-1, with 7 bases fitting TRBD1. The CDR3 length is 15 residues. Germline V CDR1 and CDR2: SGHRS, YFSETQ. The V gene end was trimmed by 0 bases and the J gene end by 5 bases; junction bases not matched to a gene: 7. CDR3 protein: CASSLADRRTTEAFF. CDR3 nucleotide sequence: TGCGCCAGCAGCTTGGCGGACAGGAGGACTACTGAAGCTTTCTTT.

The chain couples TRBV2 to TRBJ1-2, with 10 bases fitting TRBD1. This CDR3 comprises 14 residues. The V gene's germline CDR1 is SNHLY and CDR2 FYNNEI. V gave up 3 bases and J gave up 8 bases; unmatched junction bases: 6. The CDR3 DNA sequence: TGTGCCAGCAGTGATAAGGGACAGGGGACAGGCTACACCTTC. This translates into CASSDKGQGTGYTF.